Following are 10 T cell receptor beta chains from one sample sequenced in a study of CD8 T cells in Susac syndrome. Random hexamers were used to reverse transcribe an amount of roughly 0.5 to 1 ug RNA. TCRdb reprocessed the immunoSEQ multiplex PCR reads via MiXCR and lists one record per CDR3 protein. The data hold some 250,000 distinct CDR3 sequences, with roughly 95% observed a single time. Sequencing was carried out using CD4+ T cells from PBMCs. The receptor set was obtained from a human donor with Susac syndrome.

This rearrangement joins TRBV30 to TRBJ2-6; D unresolved. Germline CDR1 reads GTSNPN; CDR2 reads SVGIG (reference sequence). Trimming stripped 3 bases from V and 2 bases from J, with 5 bases between. The CDR3 has 13 residues. CDR3 in amino acids: CAWRQPGANVLTF. In DNA form, the CDR3 reads TGTGCCTGGAGGCAGCCTGGGGCCAACGTCCTGACTTTC.

This clonotype was picked up one time. This chain joins TRBV15 and TRBJ2-4; TRBD2 matches 7 bases. CDR1 and CDR2 from the germline V gene are LNHNV and YYDKDF (reference sequence). The trim removed 0 bases at V and 8 bases at J, leaving 13 bases unmatched. The CDR3 spans 17 residues. The CDR3 is CATSRDGRDSARHIQYF. CDR3 sequence (DNA): TGTGCCACCAGCAGAGATGGGAGGGACTCAGCGAGACACATTCAGTACTTC.

This chain connects TRBV6-5 to TRBJ1-2, with D unclear. CDR1 MNHEY and CDR2 SVGAGI come from the germline V gene. This CDR3 spans 13 amino acids. Trimming removed 7 bases at V and 2 bases at J, with 11 bases between. The CDR3 sequence: CASNDGYNYGYTF. For the CDR3, the DNA is TGTGCCAGCAATGACGGTTACAACTATGGCTACACCTTC.

The rearrangement uses TRBV20-1 and TRBJ2-7; D is unresolved. There are 13 residues in the CDR3. Trimming shortened V by 5 bases and J by 0 bases, and 11 bases separated the two germline ends. Germline V gene lookup returns CDR1 DFQATT and CDR2 SNEGSKA (reference sequence). This CDR3 is CSAPLGSSYEQYF. The CDR3 region has the DNA TGCAGTGCTCCCCTCGGTTCCTCCTACGAGCAGTACTTC.

The chain joins TRBV20-1 to TRBJ2-2, with 7 bases that match TRBD2. Germline CDR1 reads DFQATT; CDR2 reads SNEGSKA (reference sequence). V was pared by 3 bases and J by 1 base, with 8 bases of the junction left unmatched. The CDR3 spans 16 residues. CDR3: CSASFTRGGNTGELFF. DNA for the CDR3: TGCAGTGCTAGTTTCACGCGCGGGGGGAACACCGGGGAGCTGTTTTTT.

The chain joins TRBV2 to TRBJ2-2; D is tentatively TRBD1 or TRBD2 (5 bases each). The CDR3 runs 15 residues. CDR1 is SNHLY, CDR2 FYNNEI, per germline. The V and J ends lost 6 bases and 1 base respectively, with 12 bases between them. The CDR3 nucleotides are TGTGCCAGCAGGGCCCGGGACCAGAACACCGGGGAGCTGTTTTTT. This gives the protein CASRARDQNTGELFF.

V gene TRBV18 combines with J gene TRBJ1-2, with 10 bases identical to TRBD1. This CDR3 is built from 15 residues. The J segment lost 0 bases and the V segment lost 2 bases, leaving 0 bases of the junction unmatched. The germline V gene has CDR1 KGHSH and CDR2 LQKENI. The CDR3 region has the DNA TGTGCCAGCTCACCAGGGACAGGGGCTAACTATGGCTACACCTTC. This codes for CASSPGTGANYGYTF.

The sample holds one count of this clonotype. This chain uses TRBV29-1 with TRBJ1-2; D gene uncertain. V lost 7 bases to trimming and J lost 3 bases, with 12 bases between them. CDR3 length: 12 amino acids. Per germline, CDR1 SQVTM and CDR2 ANQGSEA. CDR3 in DNA: TGCAGCGCTGGTATAAGTGACTATGGCTACACCTTC. Its translation is CSAGISDYGYTF.

The chain combines TRBV9 with TRBJ2-1; 7 bases are shared with TRBD2. The germline CDR1 and CDR2 sequences are SGDLS and YYNGEE. The CDR3 covers 16 residues. The J segment lost 6 bases and the V segment lost 2 bases, leaving 11 bases of the junction unmatched. The CDR3 loop is CASSVGGTRILNEQFF. Here the CDR3 DNA reads TGTGCCAGCAGCGTGGGAGGGACCCGTATTCTCAATGAGCAGTTCTTC.

This chain links TRBV7-9 with TRBJ1-5, with D perhaps matching TRBD1 (5 bases). CDR1 is SEHNR, CDR2 FQNEAQ, per germline (reference sequence). CDR3 length equals 15 residues. Trimming took 5 bases from V and 0 from J, leaving 11 bases between them. In DNA form, the CDR3 reads TGTGCCAGCAGCAGCGACAGACTTAGCAATCAGCCCCAGCATTTT. It codes for CASSSDRLSNQPQHF.